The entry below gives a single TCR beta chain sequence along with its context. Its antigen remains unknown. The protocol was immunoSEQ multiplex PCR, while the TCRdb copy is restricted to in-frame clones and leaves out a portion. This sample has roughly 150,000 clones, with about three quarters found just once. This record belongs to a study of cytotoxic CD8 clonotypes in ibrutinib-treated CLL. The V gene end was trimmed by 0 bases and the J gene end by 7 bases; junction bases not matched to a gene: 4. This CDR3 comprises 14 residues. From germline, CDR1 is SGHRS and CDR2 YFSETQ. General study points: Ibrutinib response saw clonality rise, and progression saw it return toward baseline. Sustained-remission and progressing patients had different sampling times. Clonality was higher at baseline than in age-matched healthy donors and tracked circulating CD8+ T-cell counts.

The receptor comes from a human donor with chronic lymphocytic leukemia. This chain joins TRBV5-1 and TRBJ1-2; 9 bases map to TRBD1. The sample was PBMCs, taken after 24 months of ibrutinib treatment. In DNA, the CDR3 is TGCGCCAGCAGCTTGGAGGGACAGGGCGGTGGCTACACCTTC. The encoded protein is CASSLEGQGGGYTF. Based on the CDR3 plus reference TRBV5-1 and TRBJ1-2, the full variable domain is KAGVTQTPRYLIKTRGQQVTLSCSPISGHRSVSWYQQTPGQGLQFLFEYFSETQRNKGNFPGRFSGRQFSNSRSEMNVSTLELGDSALYLCASSLEGQGGGYTFGSGTRLTVV.